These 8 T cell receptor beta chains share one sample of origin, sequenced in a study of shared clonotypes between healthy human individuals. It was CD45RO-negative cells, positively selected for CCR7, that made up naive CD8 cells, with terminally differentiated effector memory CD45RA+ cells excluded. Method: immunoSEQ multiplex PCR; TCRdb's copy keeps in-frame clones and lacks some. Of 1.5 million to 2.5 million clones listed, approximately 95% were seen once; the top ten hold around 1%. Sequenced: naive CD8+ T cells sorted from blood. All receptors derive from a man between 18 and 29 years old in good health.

CDR3 sequence: CASSQTPGQGIYGYTF. Here the CDR3 DNA reads TGTGCCAGCAGCCAAACGCCGGGACAGGGTATCTATGGCTACACCTTC. The J gene is TRBJ1-2, the V gene TRBV7-3; 9 bases are a match to TRBD1. Looked up from germline, CDR1 is SGHTA and CDR2 is FQGTGA. This CDR3 is 16 amino acids long. With 5 bases clipped from V and 4 bases from J, the junction kept 11 bases outside the gene matches.

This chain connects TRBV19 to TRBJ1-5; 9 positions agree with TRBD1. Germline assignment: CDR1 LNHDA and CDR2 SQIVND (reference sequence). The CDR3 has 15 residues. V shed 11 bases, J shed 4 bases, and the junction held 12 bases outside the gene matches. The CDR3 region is CASEQGARANQPQHF. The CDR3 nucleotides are TGTGCCTCGGAACAGGGGGCGCGGGCAAATCAGCCCCAGCATTTT.

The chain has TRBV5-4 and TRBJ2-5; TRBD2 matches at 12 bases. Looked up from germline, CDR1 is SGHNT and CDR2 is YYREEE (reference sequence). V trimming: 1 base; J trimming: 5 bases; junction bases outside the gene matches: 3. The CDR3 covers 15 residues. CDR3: CASSLSGLAGETQYF. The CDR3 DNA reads TGTGCCAGCAGCTTGTCCGGACTAGCGGGGGAGACCCAGTACTTC.

CDR3 DNA sequence: TGTGCCAGCACCTTGGTGGGTGCGAACACCGGGGAGCTGTTTTTT. Its translation: CASTLVGANTGELFF. This sequence joins TRBV28 and TRBJ2-2; D not resolved. CDR3 length: 15 residues. Per the germline V gene, CDR1 is MDHEN and CDR2 is SYDVKM. Trimming stripped 7 bases from V and 0 bases from J, with 12 bases between.

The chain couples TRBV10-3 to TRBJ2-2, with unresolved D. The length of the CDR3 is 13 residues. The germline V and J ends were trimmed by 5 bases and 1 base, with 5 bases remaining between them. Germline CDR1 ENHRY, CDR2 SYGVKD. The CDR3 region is CAISSENTGELFF. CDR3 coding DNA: TGTGCCATCAGTTCTGAGAACACCGGGGAGCTGTTTTTT.

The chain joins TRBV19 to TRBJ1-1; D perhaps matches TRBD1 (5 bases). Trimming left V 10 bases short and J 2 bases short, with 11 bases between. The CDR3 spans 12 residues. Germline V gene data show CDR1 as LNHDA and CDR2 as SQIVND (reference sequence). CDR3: CATATGNTEAFF. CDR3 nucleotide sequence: TGTGCCACTGCCACAGGAAACACTGAAGCTTTCTTT.

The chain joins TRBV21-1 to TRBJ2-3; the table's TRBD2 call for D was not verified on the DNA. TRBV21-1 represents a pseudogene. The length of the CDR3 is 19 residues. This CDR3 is CASTLRTSGTHPHPDTQYF. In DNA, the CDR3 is TGTGCCAGCACCCTTCGGACTAGCGGTACTCACCCCCACCCAGATACGCAGTATTTT.

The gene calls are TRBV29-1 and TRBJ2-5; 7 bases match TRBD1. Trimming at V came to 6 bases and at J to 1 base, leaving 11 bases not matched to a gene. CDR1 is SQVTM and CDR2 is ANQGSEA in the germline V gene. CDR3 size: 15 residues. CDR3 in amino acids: CSVLPRGGLQETQYF. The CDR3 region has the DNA TGCAGCGTCCTGCCGCGAGGGGGCCTCCAAGAGACCCAGTACTTC.